A single sample gave rise to the 8 T cell receptor beta chains below, sequenced in a study of human T cells and chemical hapten exposure. Regarding time point: patch test 1, 2 weeks after DPC sensitization. As to treatment: therapeutic diphenylcyclopropenone sensitization with weekly scalp DPC. TCRdb re-called the RACE reads with MiXCR, one entry per CDR3 protein. The sample lists 95,000 to 150,000 distinct CDR3 sequences, roughly 15% occurring once. The material sequenced was whole blood, taken in connection with sensitization to the hapten diphenylcyclopropenone (DPC). The receptor set was obtained from a man between 18 and 29 years old with alopecia areata. Some clones in this sample may be carry-over from other donors' samples.

This CDR3 reads CATLYASTISYNEQFF. CDR3 DNA sequence: TGTGCCACCCTTTACGCTAGCACAATTTCCTACAATGAGCAGTTCTTC. The rearrangement uses TRBV28 and TRBJ2-1; D may be TRBD2 (5 bases). Germline V gene sequence: CDR1 MDHEN, CDR2 SYDVKM. V was clipped by 10 bases and J by 1 base, with 20 bases between them. CDR3 length equals 16 residues. The full variable domain, with the rest looked up from reference TRBV28 and TRBJ2-1, is DVKVTQSSRYLVKRTGEKVFLECVQDMDHENMFWYRQDPGLGLRLIYFSYDVKMKEKGDIPEGYSVSREKKERFSLILESASTNQTSMYLCATLYASTISYNEQFFGPGTRLTVL.

This clonotype was observed a few times. The J gene is TRBJ2-2, the V gene TRBV12-3 or TRBV12-4; D is unclear. This CDR3 comprises 11 residues. V was trimmed by 7 bases and J by 7 bases, leaving 7 bases between them. The CDR3 region is CASTLVGELFF. CDR3 nucleotide sequence: TGTGCCAGCACCCTCGTCGGGGAGCTGTTTTTT.

The V and J genes are TRBV7-9 and TRBJ2-4, with 9 positions matching TRBD1. The trim removed 4 bases at V and 9 bases at J, leaving 10 bases unmatched. CDR1 is SEHNR and CDR2 is FQNEAQ in the germline V gene (reference sequence). This CDR3 comprises 15 residues. The DNA for the CDR3 is TGTGCCAGCAGCTCAGGGGGGACAGGGTCTGGCATTCAGTACTTC. Protein sequence: CASSSGGTGSGIQYF.

J is TRBJ2-7 and V is TRBV6-4; D call uncertain. CDR1 is MRHNA and CDR2 is SNTAGT in the germline V gene. CDR3 length: 13 amino acids. V dropped 4 bases and J dropped 2 bases, with 9 bases sitting between them. The CDR3 loop reads CASSVSPAYEQYF. In nucleotides, the CDR3 is TGTGCCAGCAGTGTATCACCAGCCTACGAGCAGTACTTC.

The chain combines TRBV2 with TRBJ2-2; a weak D match, TRBD1 (6 bases). Germline CDR1 is SNHLY and CDR2 is FYNNEI. The CDR3 loop spans 15 amino acids. V lost 5 bases to trimming and J lost 2 bases, with 12 bases between them. CDR3 in DNA: TGTGCCAGCAGTTGGACAGCCTATAACACCGGGGAGCTGTTTTTT. It specifies CASSWTAYNTGELFF.

This clonotype was observed a handful of times. The CDR3 region is CASMLAAKNIQYF. CDR3 nucleotide sequence: TGTGCCAGCATGCTGGCGGCCAAAAACATTCAGTACTTC. The rearrangement uses TRBV2 and TRBJ2-4; D unresolved. CDR3 size: 13 residues. CDR1 is SNHLY, CDR2 FYNNEI, per germline. V dropped 7 bases and J dropped 1 base, with 8 bases sitting between them.

This clonotype was observed a few times. The genes are TRBV18 and TRBJ1-5; 7 bases are a match to TRBD1. Germline CDR1 is KGHSH and CDR2 is LQKENI. CDR3 length equals 17 residues. After removal of 1 base from V and 5 bases from J, the junction contained 11 bases not matched to a gene. The CDR3 sequence: CASSPQVNRGIDQPQHF. The CDR3 DNA follows: TGTGCCAGCTCACCACAAGTAAACAGGGGTATCGATCAGCCCCAGCATTTT.

This clonotype was seen a handful of times. This sequence joins TRBV6-1 and TRBJ2-7; D perhaps matches TRBD2 (7 bases). V lost 7 bases and J 1 base, leaving 14 bases between the germline ends. The CDR3 sequence is 14 residues long. Germline CDR1 is MNHNS and CDR2 is SASEGT. The CDR3 spells CASTKGGDSYEQYV. In DNA form, the CDR3 reads TGTGCCAGCACAAAAGGGGGGGATTCCTACGAGCAGTACGTC.